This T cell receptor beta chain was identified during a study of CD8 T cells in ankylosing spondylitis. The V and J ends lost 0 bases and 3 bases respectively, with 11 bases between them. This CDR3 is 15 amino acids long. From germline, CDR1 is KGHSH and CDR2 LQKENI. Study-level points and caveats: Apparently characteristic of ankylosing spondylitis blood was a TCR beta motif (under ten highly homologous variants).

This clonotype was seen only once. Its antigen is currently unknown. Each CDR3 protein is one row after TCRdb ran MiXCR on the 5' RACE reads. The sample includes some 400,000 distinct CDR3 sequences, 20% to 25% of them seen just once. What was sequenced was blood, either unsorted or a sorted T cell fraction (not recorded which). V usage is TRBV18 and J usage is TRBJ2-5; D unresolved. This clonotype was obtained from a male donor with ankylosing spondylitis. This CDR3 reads CASSPPVLREETQYF. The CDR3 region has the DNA TGTGCCAGCTCACCACCGGTTCTGAGAGAAGAGACCCAGTACTTC.